This is a list of T cell receptor beta chains from one sample in a study of regulatory T cells in long-lasting Graves disease. TCRdb reprocessed the multiplex PCR reads with MiXCR, giving one entry per CDR3 protein. The repertoire holds almost 350,000 distinct CDR3 sequences, with about 20% as singletons. The sample was peripheral blood mononuclear cells (PBMCs), taken when the disease was refractory, from a patient treated with antithyroid drugs. Receptors were obtained from a female donor with Graves disease. CDR3s include the opening cysteine and the closing phenylalanine or tryptophan. A D gene is named only where the DNA matches it firmly. Size is omitted from some rows. Given values are once, few, many or a class for expanded clones.

j_gene	abundance	v_gene	d_gene	CDR3nt	CDR3aa
TRBJ1-3	-	TRBV6-1	-	TGTGCCAGCAGTGAAGTCAAGGGAAACACCATATATTTT	CASSEVKGNTIYF
TRBJ1-5	many	TRBV28	-	TGTGCCAGCAGTTTATCAGGGTGGACCCAGCATTTT	CASSLSGWTQHF
TRBJ2-7	few	TRBV13	-	TGTGCCAGCAGCTCTCGACAGGACGGTCCCCCACAGGCCTACGAGCAGTACTTC	CASSSRQDGPPQAYEQYF
TRBJ2-2	few	TRBV27	-	TGTGCCAGCAGACCTCCAGGGGCTCACACCGGGGAGCTGTTTTTT	CASRPPGAHTGELFF
TRBJ2-7	few	TRBV19	-	TGTGCCAGTAGTTACCGGGCGTTGGGATACGAGCAGTACTTC	CASSYRALGYEQYF
TRBJ2-2	many	TRBV3-1	-	TGTGCCAGCAGCCCACTACGAGGGAGAGGAAACACCGGGGAGCTGTTTTTT	CASSPLRGRGNTGELFF
TRBJ2-5	many	TRBV7-2	-	TGTGCCAGCAGCGGACTAAACGGGGAGACCCAGTACTTC	CASSGLNGETQYF
TRBJ1-1	-	TRBV7-2	-	TGTGCCAGCAGCTTAGACGCGGCAGTGGGAACTGAAGCTTTCTTT	CASSLDAAVGTEAFF
TRBJ1-1	-	TRBV10-3	-	TGTGCCATCAGTGAGTCGCCACAAACGAACACTGAAGCTTTCTTT	CAISESPQTNTEAFF
TRBJ1-2	-	TRBV6-2/TRBV6-3	-	TGTGCCAGCAGTTTTTCGGGTGCGAACGGCTACACCTTC	CASSFSGANGYTF
TRBJ2-3	-	TRBV2	TRBD2	TGTGCCAGCAGTGAAGCTATGGGACTAGCGGCTTCCACAGATACGCAGTATTTT	CASSEAMGLAASTDTQYF
TRBJ2-2	-	TRBV2	TRBD2	TGTGCCAGCAGTCTCAGCGGACTAGCGGGAAACACCGGGGAGCTGTTTTTT	CASSLSGLAGNTGELFF
TRBJ2-7	few	TRBV3-1	-	TGTGCCAGCAGCCAAGCCCGCTCCTACGAGCAGTACTTC	CASSQARSYEQYF
TRBJ2-7	few	TRBV5-6	TRBD2	TGTGCCAGCAGCCATCTGCTAGCGGGAGGGCCCTACGAGCAGTACTTC	CASSHLLAGGPYEQYF
TRBJ2-5	many	TRBV28	TRBD2	TGTGCCAGCCGTCGGACTAGCGGGAGCACGGAGACCCAGTACTTC	CASRRTSGSTETQYF
TRBJ2-7	many	TRBV12-3/TRBV12-4	-	TGTGCCAGCAGTTTTAGGAGTCCGGGGACCGCTTACGAGCAGTACTTC	CASSFRSPGTAYEQYF
TRBJ2-7	few	TRBV5-6	TRBD1	TGTGCCAGCAGCCAAACAGGGGTCGTTTTCTCCTACGAGCAGTACTTC	CASSQTGVVFSYEQYF
TRBJ1-5	many	TRBV7-2	-	TGTGCCAGCAGCTCCCGACAGTTACTAAATAGCAATCAGCCCCAGCATTTT	CASSSRQLLNSNQPQHF
TRBJ1-1	many	TRBV7-8	TRBD1	TGTGCCAGCAGCGTCATCCAGGGGGCGGACACTGAAGCTTTCTTT	CASSVIQGADTEAFF
TRBJ1-2	many	TRBV2	TRBD1	TGTGCCAGCAGTGAACCGGGACAGGGACTCTCTGGCTACACCTTC	CASSEPGQGLSGYTF
TRBJ2-2	-	TRBV5-6	-	TGTGCCAGCAGCTTGGTGGGGACGGCAAGCACCGGGGAGCTGTTTTTT	CASSLVGTASTGELFF
TRBJ2-6	-	TRBV5-1	-	TGCGCCAGCAAACCCCCGGGGGGGGCCAACGTCCTGACTTTC	CASKPPGGANVLTF
TRBJ1-6	few	TRBV6-1	-	TGTGCCAGCAGTGAAGCTGACGGCGATAATTCACCCCTCCACTTT	CASSEADGDNSPLHF
TRBJ2-7	-	TRBV27	TRBD1	TGTGCCAGCAGGGACAGGGTCAACGAGCAGTACTTC	CASRDRVNEQYF
TRBJ2-7	-	TRBV28	-	TGTGCCAGCCTGAGGGGGGGCTCGACCTACGAGCAGTACTTC	CASLRGGSTYEQYF
TRBJ2-2	-	TRBV6-2/TRBV6-3	TRBD1	TGTGCCAGCAGGCCGCCGGGACAGACCACCGGGGAGCTGTTTTTT	CASRPPGQTTGELFF
TRBJ2-2	-	TRBV15	-	TGTGCCACCAGCAGCTATTCCACCGGGGAGCTGTTTTTT	CATSSYSTGELFF
TRBJ2-4	few	TRBV4-2	TRBD2	TGTGCCAGCAGCCAACAAGCGGGACTAGCCAAAAACATTCAGTACTTC	CASSQQAGLAKNIQYF
TRBJ1-1	few	TRBV4-1	-	TGCGCCAGCAGCCAAGACAACAGGGAGAACACTGAAGCTTTCTTT	CASSQDNRENTEAFF
TRBJ2-3	few	TRBV3-1	-	TGTGCCAGCAGCCAAGGGACAATAGCAGATACGCAGTATTTT	CASSQGTIADTQYF
TRBJ1-5	-	TRBV19	-	TGTGCCAGTACAGTTGGCGGTCAGCCCCAGCATTTT	CASTVGGQPQHF